The clone carrying this TCR beta chain was found a few times. What it binds is unknown. The sample belongs to a study of T-cell memory formation after mild COVID-19. Overall study context: TCR clusters mostly belonged to single donors. Study results and limitations: Clones that contracted from day 15 to 85 were balanced CD4/CD8, while later expanders leaned CD4+. The appearance of some responding clones in pre-infection memory suggested that cross-reactive memory joined.

Germline CDR1 is SQVTM and CDR2 is ANQGSEA. There are 16 residues in the CDR3. J was trimmed by 6 bases and V by 4 bases; bases with no gene match: 9. TCRdb fed the 5' RACE reads into MiXCR, producing one record per CDR3 protein. The sample has 65,000 to 100,000 distinct CDR3 sequences, 9.5% to 15% seen once. The sample taken for sequencing was PBMCs or a T cell subset sorted from them (not recorded which). This rearrangement joins TRBV29-1 to TRBJ2-2; 12 bases line up with TRBD1. This TCR derives from a man between 18 and 29 years old who had mild COVID-19 (a few samples of this study predate the infection). Cell type and time point are not known. CDR3 amino acids: CSVVPGQGALAGELFF. The CDR3 DNA sequence: TGCAGCGTTGTACCGGGACAGGGGGCTTTAGCCGGGGAGCTGTTTTTT.